The rows below give T cell receptor beta chains drawn from one sample of a study of blood T cell repertoires in COVID-19. Libraries were prepared by immunoSEQ multiplex PCR; TCRdb keeps only in-frame clonotypes and omits some of them. The sample has about 40,000 clones; 88% are singletons. Sequenced: peripheral blood. The receptors were sampled from a human donor in a cohort sampled during active COVID-19. Both conserved end residues are part of each CDR3. D genes are given only for firm matches. The listing skips clone size in some rows; elsewhere it reads once, few, many or a size class.

J,size,D,V,CDR3,DNA
TRBJ1-2,.,TRBD1,TRBV7-9,CASSLVGGTGAGYGYTF,TGTGCCAGCAGCTTAGTTGGGGGGACAGGGGCAGGCTATGGCTACACCTTC
TRBJ1-5,.,.,TRBV19,CASSTQVGYQPQHF,TGTGCCAGTAGTACACAGGTGGGGTATCAGCCCCAGCATTTT
TRBJ2-7,.,TRBD1,TRBV29-1,CSVVRDSPYEQYF,TGCAGCGTAGTCCGGGACAGTCCCTACGAGCAGTACTTC
TRBJ1-3,.,TRBD1,TRBV10-1,CASSTGTGTGNTIYF,TGCGCCAGCAGTACCGGGACAGGGACGGGAAACACCATATATTTT
TRBJ2-7,.,TRBD2,TRBV4-1,CASSPGMRGGYEQYF,TGCGCCAGCAGCCCTGGTATGCGGGGGGGCTACGAGCAGTACTTC
TRBJ2-1,once,.,TRBV14,CASSPTRRGEQFF,TGTGCCAGCAGCCCGACTAGGAGGGGAGAGCAGTTCTTC
TRBJ2-7,.,TRBD1,TRBV4-1,CASSYRDSFYEQYF,TGCGCCAGCAGTTATCGGGACAGCTTTTACGAGCAGTACTTC
TRBJ1-1,.,.,TRBV5-1,CASSTVPEGTEAFF,TGCGCCAGCAGCACGGTCCCGGAGGGCACTGAAGCTTTCTTT
TRBJ1-2,.,TRBD1,TRBV4-1,CASSQDSWDRKFYGYTF,TGCGCCAGCAGCCAAGATAGCTGGGACAGGAAATTCTATGGCTACACCTTC
TRBJ2-7,.,.,TRBV3-1/TRBV3-2,CASSRWTATYEQYF,TGTGCCAGCAGCCGCTGGACAGCTACCTACGAGCAGTACTTC
TRBJ1-5,.,TRBD1,TRBV18,CASSPGQAPNQPQHF,TGTGCCAGCTCACCTGGACAGGCCCCAAATCAGCCCCAGCATTTT
TRBJ2-1,.,TRBD1,TRBV28,CASRPGTGGRREQFF,TGTGCCAGCAGACCCGGGACAGGGGGCCGGCGGGAGCAGTTCTTC
TRBJ2-7,.,TRBD1,TRBV5-1,CASSLGLGDRVGNEQYF,TGCGCCAGCAGCTTGGGACTCGGGGACAGGGTCGGGAACGAGCAGTACTTC
TRBJ2-3,.,TRBD2,TRBV5-1,CASSGGEAADTQYF,TGCGCCAGCTCGGGAGGAGAGGCAGCAGATACGCAGTATTTT
TRBJ1-5,.,.,TRBV5-1,CASSFDGVSNQPQHF,TGCGCCAGCAGCTTCGACGGGGTTTCCAATCAGCCCCAGCATTTT
TRBJ2-1,.,.,TRBV13,CASSLGRGASYNEQFF,TGTGCCAGCAGCTTAGGACGGGGGGCCTCCTACAATGAGCAGTTCTTC
TRBJ1-5,.,TRBD1,TRBV10-3,CAIRPDRVGQPQHF,TGTGCCATCAGGCCTGACAGGGTGGGACAGCCCCAGCATTTT
TRBJ1-5,.,.,TRBV30,CAWSRTDSSNQPQHF,TGTGCCTGGAGTCGTACGGACAGTAGCAATCAGCCCCAGCATTTT
TRBJ2-7,.,.,TRBV18,CASSNAASDEQYF,TGTGCCAGTTCAAACGCGGCTAGCGACGAGCAGTACTTC
TRBJ2-1,.,TRBD2,TRBV7-7,CASSLVGSPSGTYNEQFF,TGTGCTAGCAGCTTAGTAGGGTCGCCTAGCGGGACCTACAATGAGCAGTTCTTC
TRBJ2-1,.,TRBD2,TRBV3-1/TRBV3-2,CASSPVGAGVHNEQFF,TGTGCCAGCAGCCCCGTCGGAGCGGGGGTCCACAATGAGCAGTTCTTC
TRBJ2-5,.,TRBD2,TRBV6-5,CASTSGGARETQYF,TGTGCCAGCACCAGCGGGGGGGCACGTGAGACCCAGTACTTC
TRBJ1-2,.,.,TRBV5-1,CASSLEEPPAPTF,TGCGCCAGCAGCTTGGAAGAGCCGCCCGCGCCCACCTTC
TRBJ1-1,once,.,TRBV6-5,CASSYSVGVTTEAFF,TGTGCCAGCAGTTACTCGGTCGGGGTTACCACTGAAGCTTTCTTT
TRBJ2-7,.,TRBD2,TRBV7-2,CASSYIAGGPYEQYF,TGTGCCAGCAGCTACATAGCGGGGGGGCCCTACGAGCAGTACTTC
TRBJ2-2,.,.,TRBV7-9,CASSSDMRTGELFF,TGTGCCAGCAGCTCGGACATGAGGACCGGGGAGCTGTTTTTT
TRBJ2-7,.,TRBD1,TRBV27,CASSLVDRLNEQYF,TGTGCCAGCAGTTTAGTGGACAGGTTGAACGAGCAGTACTTC
TRBJ2-2,.,.,TRBV18,CASSPRRTENNGELFF,TGTGCCAGCTCACCCCGCCGGACAGAAAACAACGGGGAGCTGTTTTTT
TRBJ2-5,.,.,TRBV19,CASSQGQKAIQETQYF,TGTGCCAGTAGTCAAGGACAGAAGGCCATCCAAGAGACCCAGTACTTC
TRBJ2-3,.,.,TRBV5-1,CASSLDSGTDTQYF,TGCGCCAGCAGCTTGGACTCAGGGACAGATACGCAGTATTTT
TRBJ2-7,few,TRBD2,TRBV3-1/TRBV3-2,CASSQGGLGYEQYF,TGTGCCAGCAGCCAAGGGGGACTAGGCTACGAGCAGTACTTC
TRBJ2-7,.,.,TRBV28,CASSLRAAGARYYEQYF,TGTGCCAGCAGTTTAAGGGCGGCGGGGGCACGGTACTACGAGCAGTACTTC
TRBJ1-2,.,.,TRBV7-9,CASSLDLYQGLNYGYTF,TGTGCCAGCAGCTTAGATCTATACCAGGGCCTGAACTATGGCTACACCTTC
TRBJ2-3,.,.,TRBV5-1,CASSSTQGRGTDTQYF,TGCGCCAGCAGCTCCACCCAGGGGAGGGGCACAGATACGCAGTATTTT
TRBJ2-7,.,TRBD1,TRBV18,CASSQGQGNSYEQYF,TGTGCCAGCTCACAAGGACAGGGGAATTCCTACGAGCAGTACTTC
TRBJ2-3,medium-sized,.,TRBV27,CASSDRDFTDTQYF,TGTGCCAGCAGTGACCGGGACTTCACAGATACGCAGTATTTT
TRBJ1-5,.,.,TRBV15,CATSRGWGGRDQPQHF,TGTGCCACCAGCAGGGGCTGGGGGGGAAGGGATCAGCCCCAGCATTTT
TRBJ2-7,.,TRBD1,TRBV19,CASSLGTGSYEQYF,TGTGCCAGTAGTCTCGGGACAGGGTCCTACGAGCAGTACTTC
TRBJ1-1,.,.,TRBV6-5,CASSYGAGSDTEAFF,TGTGCCAGCAGTTACGGGGCAGGCTCGGACACTGAAGCTTTCTTT
TRBJ2-3,.,TRBD2,TRBV12-3/TRBV12-4,CASSFRLADTQYF,TGTGCCAGCAGTTTTAGACTAGCGGATACGCAGTATTTT
TRBJ1-6,.,.,TRBV5-5,CASSLDRQGIDSPLHF,TGTGCCAGCAGCTTGGATCGCCAGGGGATCGATTCACCCCTCCACTTT
TRBJ2-6,.,.,TRBV2,CASIRQTFSGANVLTF,TGTGCCAGCATCCGGCAGACTTTCTCTGGGGCCAACGTCCTGACTTTC
TRBJ1-1,.,.,TRBV6-5,CASRLKRGGEAFF,TGTGCCAGCAGGCTCAAGCGCGGGGGAGAAGCTTTCTTT
TRBJ1-2,.,TRBD1,TRBV6-5,CASGRTGLYGYTF,TGTGCCAGCGGGAGGACAGGGCTCTATGGCTACACCTTC
TRBJ2-7,.,.,TRBV4-1,CASSQVPGSSYEQYF,TGCGCCAGCAGCCAAGTGCCGGGGTCCTCCTACGAGCAGTACTTC
TRBJ2-1,.,.,TRBV9,CASSGSLSGENEQFF,TGTGCCAGCAGCGGTAGTCTCTCAGGGGAAAATGAGCAGTTCTTC
TRBJ1-5,.,.,TRBV19,CASSSGGSNQPQHF,TGTGCCAGTAGTTCAGGTGGAAGCAATCAGCCCCAGCATTTT
TRBJ2-7,medium-sized,.,TRBV3-1/TRBV3-2,CASSRVRGSEQYF,TGTGCCAGCAGCCGGGTCAGGGGAAGCGAGCAGTACTTC
TRBJ1-5,.,TRBD1,TRBV6-6,CASSSETGTNQPQHF,TGTGCCAGCAGCTCCGAGACAGGGACTAATCAGCCCCAGCATTTT
TRBJ2-7,.,TRBD1,TRBV6-5,CASSTRTGVLYEQYF,TGTGCCAGCAGTACTAGGACAGGAGTCCTCTACGAGCAGTACTTC
TRBJ1-2,.,.,TRBV11-1,CASSSTGRSYGYTF,TGTGCCAGCAGCTCCACAGGGAGAAGTTATGGCTACACCTTC
TRBJ2-3,.,.,TRBV27,CASSPGHHSTDTQYF,TGTGCCAGCAGCCCTGGACACCACTCCACAGATACGCAGTATTTT
TRBJ2-2,once,.,TRBV7-8,CASSLDRTGELFF,TGTGCCAGCAGCCTAGACAGAACCGGGGAGCTGTTTTTT
TRBJ1-2,.,TRBD1,TRBV7-9,CASSLNRGDYGYTF,TGTGCCAGCAGCCTAAACAGGGGGGACTATGGCTACACCTTC
TRBJ2-3,.,.,TRBV2,CASRVEADTQYF,TGTGCCAGCAGGGTAGAGGCAGATACGCAGTATTTT
TRBJ2-1,.,TRBD1,TRBV7-6,CASSQEGAVYNEQFF,TGTGCCAGCAGCCAAGAGGGGGCGGTCTACAATGAGCAGTTCTTC
TRBJ2-3,.,.,TRBV15,CATREGTDTQYF,TGTGCCACCAGGGAGGGTACAGATACGCAGTATTTT